The rows below give T cell receptor beta chains drawn from one sample of a study of T cell responses to AZD1222 COVID-19 vaccine. Assay: immunoSEQ multiplex PCR; the TCRdb copy retains only in-frame clones and omits some. The sample lists 120,000 or so clones; about 90% were seen once. The sample consisted of peripheral blood, taken on day 0 of AZD1222 vaccination. These receptor sequences come from an adult in good health. CDR3s include the opening cysteine and the closing phenylalanine or tryptophan. D genes are given only for firm matches.

cdr3_aa d_call v_call cdr3_length
CASSSSGQGLLGEQFF TRBD1 TRBV27 16
CASSVASGETQYF NA TRBV9 13
CAWSPSGSRLTYEQYF NA TRBV30 16
CATSRDSGSLGETQYF TRBD2 TRBV15 16
CASSLSGGGQPQHF TRBD1 TRBV11-2 14
CASSLAENHVRF NA TRBV12-3/TRBV12-4 12
CASSQTSSTDTQYF TRBD2 TRBV3-1/TRBV3-2 14
CASSLVGTNLYF NA TRBV5-6 12
CASSTGRYYGYTF NA TRBV18 13
CSVEGRLGQKLFF NA TRBV29-1 13
CSASRGAQYGYTF NA TRBV20-1 13
CASSSTGGSYEQYF TRBD1 TRBV5-1 14
CASSPQGTEAFF NA TRBV18 12
CSVEEDSYNTEAFF NA TRBV29-1 14
CASSEGWGPTEAFF NA TRBV6-1 14
CASSYWAGHNEQFF NA TRBV6-5 14
CASSPRSWTDSGNTIYF NA TRBV16 17
CASSEQSGRIGTDTQYF NA TRBV6-1 17
CAGGPLAGMSDTQYF TRBD2 TRBV7-9 15
CASSINQANTEAFF NA TRBV19 14
CASSQPLAGHTDTQYF TRBD2 TRBV5-1 16
CASSLRRAKNIQYF NA TRBV5-8 14